The rows below give T cell receptor beta chains drawn from one sample of a study of blood T cell repertoires in COVID-19. The repertoire was sequenced with immunoSEQ multiplex PCR; TCRdb's copy has only in-frame clones and lacks some. The profile shows approximately 240,000 clones, 87% of them singletons. Sequences were obtained from PBMCs or T cells enriched from blood (not recorded which). Source of these receptors: a young woman with acute COVID-19. CDR3s leave out the opening cysteine and the closing phenylalanine or tryptophan.

j_gene: TRBJ1-1; v_gene: TRBV7-9; CDR3aa: ASSLARGYTEAF
j_gene: TRBJ1-5; v_gene: TRBV7-8; CDR3aa: ASSMGHQSNQPQH
j_gene: TRBJ2-3; v_gene: TRBV6-5; CDR3aa: ASSYLTGFGDTQY
j_gene: TRBJ2-7; v_gene: TRBV29-1; CDR3aa: SATGTGRYEQY
j_gene: TRBJ1-1; v_gene: TRBV28; CDR3aa: ASSRDRANTEAF
j_gene: TRBJ2-1; v_gene: TRBV11-2; CDR3aa: ASSLGTSVGGEQF
j_gene: TRBJ2-3; v_gene: TRBV4-1; CDR3aa: ASSQTGTRTPWTDTQY
j_gene: TRBJ2-7; v_gene: TRBV7-2; CDR3aa: ASSFRQGRSYEQY
j_gene: TRBJ1-4; v_gene: TRBV5-1; CDR3aa: ASSSQGASNEKLF
j_gene: TRBJ2-3; v_gene: TRBV6-1; CDR3aa: ASSEGNSGGLTDTQY
j_gene: TRBJ2-7; v_gene: TRBV19; CDR3aa: ASSTNFPSNEQY
j_gene: TRBJ2-6; v_gene: TRBV6-2/TRBV6-3; CDR3aa: ASSARVSGANVLT
j_gene: TRBJ1-5; v_gene: TRBV6-5; CDR3aa: ATLARGQGQPQH
j_gene: TRBJ2-3; v_gene: TRBV7-3; CDR3aa: ASSSTGLAGTDTQY
j_gene: TRBJ2-1; v_gene: TRBV5-1; CDR3aa: ASTRDSTYNEQF
j_gene: TRBJ1-2; v_gene: TRBV2; CDR3aa: ASSGDRDTYGYT
j_gene: TRBJ2-7; v_gene: TRBV5-4; CDR3aa: ASSLGGTGAYEQY
j_gene: TRBJ1-5; v_gene: TRBV3-1/TRBV3-2; CDR3aa: ASSHSLGNQPQH
j_gene: TRBJ1-6; v_gene: TRBV10-2; CDR3aa: ASSEEVRSPLH
j_gene: TRBJ1-4; v_gene: TRBV5-1; CDR3aa: ASSPQGYNEKLF
j_gene: TRBJ1-3; v_gene: TRBV30; CDR3aa: AWSRWGQLDTSGNTIY
j_gene: TRBJ2-7; v_gene: TRBV19; CDR3aa: ASSVDRPYEQY
j_gene: TRBJ1-6; v_gene: TRBV5-1; CDR3aa: ASSEGNSPLH
j_gene: TRBJ1-2; v_gene: TRBV14; CDR3aa: ASSQAGGQGVYGYT